Listed below are T cell receptor beta chains from one sample, sequenced in a study of control samples from healthy donors and cancer patients. Sequencing was performed with immunoSEQ multiplex PCR; in TCRdb, only in-frame clones are kept and a portion is missing. The sample contains about 160,000 clones, about 94% of which appear only once. The specimen was PBMCs. The receptors shown here come from a man aged 60-69 years with colorectal cancer. Each CDR3 is given with its conserved first and last residue. A D gene is named only where the DNA matches it firmly. Some rows have no size entry. The others give once, few or many, or a class for an expanded clone.

j_call d_call v_call clone_size cdr3_nt cdr3_aa
TRBJ2-5 NA TRBV3-1/TRBV3-2 NA TGTGCCAGCAGCCAAGAGGGCGCGACGGAGACCCAGTACTTC CASSQEGATETQYF
TRBJ2-1 TRBD2 TRBV11-2 NA TGTGCCAGCAGCCCTAGCAGACTAGCGGGGAACAATGAGCAGTTCTTC CASSPSRLAGNNEQFF
TRBJ2-2 NA TRBV9 NA TGTGCCAGCAGCGTACGAACGAACACCGGGGAGCTGTTTTTT CASSVRTNTGELFF
TRBJ1-5 NA TRBV19 NA TGTGCCAGTATCCCGAAATTCAGCACCAATCAGCCCCAGCATTTT CASIPKFSTNQPQHF
TRBJ2-7 NA TRBV12-3/TRBV12-4 NA TGTGCCAGCAGTTTACTGGAGGAGCAGTACTTC CASSLLEEQYF
TRBJ2-6 NA TRBV5-4 NA TGTGCCAGCAGCTTTGGCTCCTCTGGGGCCAACGTCCTGACTTTC CASSFGSSGANVLTF
TRBJ1-2 TRBD1 TRBV19 NA TGTGCCAGTAGTGGACGGACAGGGGACGCCTATGGCTACACCTTC CASSGRTGDAYGYTF
TRBJ1-5 NA TRBV6-2/TRBV6-3 NA TGTGCCAGCAGTATTGACAGATGGAGCAATCAGCCCCAGCATTTT CASSIDRWSNQPQHF
TRBJ2-4 NA TRBV6-5 once TGTGCCAGCAGAACCGCAGGGGCGGAGGACATTCAGTACTTC CASRTAGAEDIQYF
TRBJ2-7 TRBD2 TRBV7-2 NA TGTGCCAGCAGCCCCACCGGGGGGGCCTACGAGCAGTACTTC CASSPTGGAYEQYF
TRBJ2-5 TRBD2 TRBV24-1 once TGTGCCACCCCGGCCGGGACTAGCGGGGGCCGGGGAGAAGAGACCCAGTACTTC CATPAGTSGGRGEETQYF
TRBJ2-3 TRBD2 TRBV6-5 NA TGTGCCAGCAAGACCCTAGCGGGCACAGATACGCAGTATTTT CASKTLAGTDTQYF
TRBJ1-2 NA TRBV6-1 NA TGTGCCAGCAGTGAATGGTCTCCAAACTATGGCTACACCTTC CASSEWSPNYGYTF
TRBJ2-3 TRBD1 TRBV19 once TGTGCCAGTACCTTACAGGGGGCAAGCACAGATACGCAGTATTTT CASTLQGASTDTQYF